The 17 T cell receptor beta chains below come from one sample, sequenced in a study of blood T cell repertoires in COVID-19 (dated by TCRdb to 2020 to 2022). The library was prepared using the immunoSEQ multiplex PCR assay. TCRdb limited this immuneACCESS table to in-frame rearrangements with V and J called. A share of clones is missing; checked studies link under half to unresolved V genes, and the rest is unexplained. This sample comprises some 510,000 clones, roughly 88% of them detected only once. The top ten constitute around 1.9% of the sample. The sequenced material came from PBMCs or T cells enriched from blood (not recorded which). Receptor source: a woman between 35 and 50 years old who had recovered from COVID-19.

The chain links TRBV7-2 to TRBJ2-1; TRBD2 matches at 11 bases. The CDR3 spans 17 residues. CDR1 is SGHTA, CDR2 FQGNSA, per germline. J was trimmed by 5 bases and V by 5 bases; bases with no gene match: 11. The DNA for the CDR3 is TGTGCCAGCAGCCGCAGTAATCAACTAGCGGGGGACAATGAGCAGTTCTTC. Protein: CASSRSNQLAGDNEQFF.

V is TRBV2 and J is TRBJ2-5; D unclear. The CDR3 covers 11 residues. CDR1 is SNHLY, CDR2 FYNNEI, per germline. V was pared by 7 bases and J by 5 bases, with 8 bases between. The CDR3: CASKAAETQYF. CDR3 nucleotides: TGTGCCAGCAAGGCGGCGGAGACCCAGTACTTC.

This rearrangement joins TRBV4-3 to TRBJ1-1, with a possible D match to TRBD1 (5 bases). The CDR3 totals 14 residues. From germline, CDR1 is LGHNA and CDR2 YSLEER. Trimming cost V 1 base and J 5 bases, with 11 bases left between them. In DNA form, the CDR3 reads TGCGCCAGCAGCCAAGTTCCCAGGGAAACTGAAGCTTTCTTT. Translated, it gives CASSQVPRETEAFF.

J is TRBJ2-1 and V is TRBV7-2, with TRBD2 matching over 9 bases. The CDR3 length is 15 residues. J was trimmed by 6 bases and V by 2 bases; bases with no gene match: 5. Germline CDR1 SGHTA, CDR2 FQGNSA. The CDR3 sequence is CASSLLAGAGNEQFF. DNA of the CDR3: TGTGCCAGCAGCTTATTAGCGGGGGCTGGCAATGAGCAGTTCTTC. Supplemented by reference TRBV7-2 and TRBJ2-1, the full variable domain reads GAGVSQSPSNKVTEKGKDVELRCDPISGHTALYWYRQSLGQGLEFLIYFQGNSAPDKSGLPSDRFSAERTGGSVSTLTIQRTQQEDSAVYLCASSLLAGAGNEQFFGPGTRLTVL.

CDR3 in amino acids: CASSRLRGTNEKLFF. DNA of the CDR3: TGTGCCAGCAGCCGATTGAGGGGGACTAATGAAAAACTGTTTTTT. This chain connects TRBV6-2 or TRBV6-3 to TRBJ1-4; a possible D gene is TRBD1 (6 bases). The CDR3 length is 15 residues. The V and J ends lost 6 bases and 2 bases respectively, with 13 bases between them. Germline assignment: CDR1 MNHEY and CDR2 SVGEGT.

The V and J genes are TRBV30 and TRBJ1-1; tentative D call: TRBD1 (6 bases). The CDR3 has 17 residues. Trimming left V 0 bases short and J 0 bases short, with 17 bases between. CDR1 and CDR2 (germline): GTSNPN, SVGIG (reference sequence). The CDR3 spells CAWSVRGPQGMNTEAFF. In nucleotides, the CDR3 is TGTGCCTGGAGTGTACGAGGGCCTCAGGGGATGAACACTGAAGCTTTCTTT.

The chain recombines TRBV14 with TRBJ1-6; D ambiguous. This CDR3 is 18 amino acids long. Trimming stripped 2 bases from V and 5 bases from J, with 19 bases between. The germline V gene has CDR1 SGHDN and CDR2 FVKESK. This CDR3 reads CASSQRRGIREDNSPLHF. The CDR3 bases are TGTGCCAGCAGCCAACGCCGGGGAATTCGAGAGGATAATTCACCCCTCCACTTT.

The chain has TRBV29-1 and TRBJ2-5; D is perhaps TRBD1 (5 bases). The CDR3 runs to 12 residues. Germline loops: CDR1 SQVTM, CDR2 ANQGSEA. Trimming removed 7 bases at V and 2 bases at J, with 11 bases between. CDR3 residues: CSGGQAQETQYF. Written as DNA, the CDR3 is TGCAGCGGAGGACAAGCACAAGAGACCCAGTACTTC.

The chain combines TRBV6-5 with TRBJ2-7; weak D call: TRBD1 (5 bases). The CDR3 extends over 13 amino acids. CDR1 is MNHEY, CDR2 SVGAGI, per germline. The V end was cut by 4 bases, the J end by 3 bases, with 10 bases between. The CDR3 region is CASSWGQSYEQYF. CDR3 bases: TGTGCCAGCAGTTGGGGCCAAAGCTACGAGCAGTACTTC.

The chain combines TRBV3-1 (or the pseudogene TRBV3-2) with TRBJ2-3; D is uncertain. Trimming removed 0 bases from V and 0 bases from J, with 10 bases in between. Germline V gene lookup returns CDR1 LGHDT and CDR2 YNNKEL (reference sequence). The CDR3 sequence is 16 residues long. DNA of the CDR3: TGTGCCAGCAGCCAAGATGTGGCTAGAAGCACAGATACGCAGTATTTT. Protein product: CASSQDVARSTDTQYF.

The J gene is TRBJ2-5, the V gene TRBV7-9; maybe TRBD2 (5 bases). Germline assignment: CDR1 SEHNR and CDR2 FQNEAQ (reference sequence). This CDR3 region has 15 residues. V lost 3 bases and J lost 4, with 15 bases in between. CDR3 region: CASSFRPGLLETQYF. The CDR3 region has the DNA TGTGCCAGCAGCTTTCGCCCGGGGTTGTTAGAGACCCAGTACTTC.

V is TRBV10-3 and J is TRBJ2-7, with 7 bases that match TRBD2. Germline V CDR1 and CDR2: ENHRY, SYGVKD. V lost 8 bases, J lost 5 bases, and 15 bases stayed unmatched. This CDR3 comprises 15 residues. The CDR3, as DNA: TGTGCCATCGGGGGGGTTGGCGGGATGGGAGACGAGCAGTACTTC. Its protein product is CAIGGVGGMGDEQYF.

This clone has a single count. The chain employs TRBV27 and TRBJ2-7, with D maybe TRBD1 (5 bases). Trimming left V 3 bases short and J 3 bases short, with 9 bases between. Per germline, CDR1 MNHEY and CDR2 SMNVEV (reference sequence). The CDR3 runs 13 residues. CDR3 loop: CASSFKGDYEQYF. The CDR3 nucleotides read TGTGCCAGCAGTTTCAAAGGGGACTACGAGCAGTACTTC.

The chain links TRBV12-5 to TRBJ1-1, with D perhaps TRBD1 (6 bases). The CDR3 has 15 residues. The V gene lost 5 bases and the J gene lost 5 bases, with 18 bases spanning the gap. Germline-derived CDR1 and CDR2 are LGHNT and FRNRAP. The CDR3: CASGHIQGYWTEAFF. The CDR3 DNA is TGTGCTAGTGGTCACATACAGGGTTATTGGACTGAAGCTTTCTTT.

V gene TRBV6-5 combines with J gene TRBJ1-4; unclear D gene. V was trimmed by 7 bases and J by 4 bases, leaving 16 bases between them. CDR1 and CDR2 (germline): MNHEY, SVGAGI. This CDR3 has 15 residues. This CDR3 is CASIENGNLNEKLFF. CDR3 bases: TGTGCCAGCATCGAAAACGGGAATCTTAATGAAAAACTGTTTTTT.

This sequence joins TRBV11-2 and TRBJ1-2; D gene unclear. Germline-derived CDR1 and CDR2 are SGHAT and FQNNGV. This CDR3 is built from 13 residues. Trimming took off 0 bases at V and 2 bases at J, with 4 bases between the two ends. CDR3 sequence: CASSLDFNYGYTF. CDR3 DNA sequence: TGTGCCAGCAGCTTAGACTTCAACTATGGCTACACCTTC.

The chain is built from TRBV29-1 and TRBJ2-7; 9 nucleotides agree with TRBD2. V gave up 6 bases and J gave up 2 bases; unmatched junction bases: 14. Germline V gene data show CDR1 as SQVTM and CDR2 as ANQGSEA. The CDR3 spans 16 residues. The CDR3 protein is CSVAGGPGELTYEQYF. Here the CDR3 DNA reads TGCAGCGTAGCGGGAGGCCCGGGAGAACTTACCTACGAGCAGTACTTC.